The text below deals with one TCR beta chain. These data originate in a study of shared clonotypes between healthy human individuals. The study enrolled healthy HIV-negative adults without recent acute infections or vaccinations as donors. The investigators split CD4+ cells into a CD45RA+ naive subset and a CD45RA-negative memory subset. Sequenced by immunoSEQ multiplex PCR; TCRdb stores in-frame clones only, minus some. Altogether approximately 2,300,000 clones are present, around 93% being singletons, with the ten largest covering approximately 0.4%. The germline V gene encodes CDR1 MNHNS and CDR2 SASEGT. This CDR3 is built from 14 residues. Trimming pared 6 bases from V and 4 bases from J, leaving 15 bases between.

The receptor was isolated from a man between 18 and 29 years old in good health. Some clones in this sample may be carry-over from other donors' samples. The chain carries TRBV6-1 and TRBJ1-1; no clear D gene. Source material: naive CD4+ T cells from PBMCs. Subset defined: CD45RA+ positively selected. The DNA for the CDR3 is TGTGCCAGCAGGGACTACGGACGGGTCACTGAAGCTTTCTTT. Translating it yields CASRDYGRVTEAFF.